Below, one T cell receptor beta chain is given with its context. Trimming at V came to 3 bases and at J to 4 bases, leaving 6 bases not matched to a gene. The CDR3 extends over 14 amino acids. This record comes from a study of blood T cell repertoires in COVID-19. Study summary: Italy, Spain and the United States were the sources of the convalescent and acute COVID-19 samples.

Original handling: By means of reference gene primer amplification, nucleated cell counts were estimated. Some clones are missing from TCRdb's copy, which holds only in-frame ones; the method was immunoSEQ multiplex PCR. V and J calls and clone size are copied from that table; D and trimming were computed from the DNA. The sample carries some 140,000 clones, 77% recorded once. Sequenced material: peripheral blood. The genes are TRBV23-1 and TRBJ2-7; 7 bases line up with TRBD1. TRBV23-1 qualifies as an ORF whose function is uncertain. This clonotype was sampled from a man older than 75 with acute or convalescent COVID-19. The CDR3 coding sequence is TGCGCCAGCAGTCAGGTGGGACAGCTATACGAGCAGTACTTC. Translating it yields CASSQVGQLYEQYF.